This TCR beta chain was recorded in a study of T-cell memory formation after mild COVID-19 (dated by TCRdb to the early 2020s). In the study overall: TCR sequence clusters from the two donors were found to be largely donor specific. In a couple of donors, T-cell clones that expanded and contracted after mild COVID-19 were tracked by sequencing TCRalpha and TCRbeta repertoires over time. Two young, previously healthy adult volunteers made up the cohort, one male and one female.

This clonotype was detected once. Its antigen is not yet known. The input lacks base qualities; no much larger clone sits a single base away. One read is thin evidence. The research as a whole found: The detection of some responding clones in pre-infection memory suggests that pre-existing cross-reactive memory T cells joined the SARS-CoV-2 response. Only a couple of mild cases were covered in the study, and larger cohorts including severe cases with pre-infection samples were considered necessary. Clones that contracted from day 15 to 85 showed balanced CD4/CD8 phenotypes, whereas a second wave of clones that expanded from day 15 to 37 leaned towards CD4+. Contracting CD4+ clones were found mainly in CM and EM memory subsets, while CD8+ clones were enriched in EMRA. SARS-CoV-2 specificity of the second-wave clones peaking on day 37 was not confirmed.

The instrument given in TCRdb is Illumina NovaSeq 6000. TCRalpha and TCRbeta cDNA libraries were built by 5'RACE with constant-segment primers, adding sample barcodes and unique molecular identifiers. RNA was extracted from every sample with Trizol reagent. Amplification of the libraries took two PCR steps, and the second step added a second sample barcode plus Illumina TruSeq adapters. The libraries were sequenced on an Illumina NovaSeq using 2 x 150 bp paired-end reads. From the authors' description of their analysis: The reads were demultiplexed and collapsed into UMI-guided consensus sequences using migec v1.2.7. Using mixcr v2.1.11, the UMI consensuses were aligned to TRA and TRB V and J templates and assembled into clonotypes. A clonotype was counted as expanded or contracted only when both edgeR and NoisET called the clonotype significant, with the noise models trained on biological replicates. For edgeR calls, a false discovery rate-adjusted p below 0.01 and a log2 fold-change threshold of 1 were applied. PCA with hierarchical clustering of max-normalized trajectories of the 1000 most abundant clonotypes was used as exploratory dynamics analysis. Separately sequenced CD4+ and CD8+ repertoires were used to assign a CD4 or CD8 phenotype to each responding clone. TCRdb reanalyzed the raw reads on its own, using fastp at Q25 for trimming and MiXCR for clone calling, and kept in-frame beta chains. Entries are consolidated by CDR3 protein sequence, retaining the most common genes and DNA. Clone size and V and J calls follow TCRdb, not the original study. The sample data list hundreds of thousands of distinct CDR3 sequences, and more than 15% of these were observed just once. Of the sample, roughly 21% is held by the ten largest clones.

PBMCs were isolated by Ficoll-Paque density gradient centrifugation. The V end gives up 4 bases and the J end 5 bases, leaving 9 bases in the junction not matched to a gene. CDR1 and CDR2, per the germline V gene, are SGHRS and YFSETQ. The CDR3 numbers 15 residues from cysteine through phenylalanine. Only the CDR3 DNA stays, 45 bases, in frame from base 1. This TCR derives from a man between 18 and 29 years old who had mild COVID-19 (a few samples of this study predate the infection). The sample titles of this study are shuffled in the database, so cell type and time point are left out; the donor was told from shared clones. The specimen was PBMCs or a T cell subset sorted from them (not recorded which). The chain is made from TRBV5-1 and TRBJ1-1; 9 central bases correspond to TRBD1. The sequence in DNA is TGCGCCAGCAGCCCGGGACAGGGAATAGGTACTGAAGCTTTCTTT. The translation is CASSPGQGIGTEAFF.